These T cell receptor beta chains were read from a single sample in a study of cytomegalovirus exposure and HLA in healthy donors. This table comes from immunoSEQ multiplex PCR, and its TCRdb copy is limited to in-frame clones, with some not included. The data hold about 98,000 clones, with around 80% observed a single time. Sequencing input: PBMCs. All receptors come from a man aged 18 to 35 in good health and CMV-seropositive. CDR3s include the opening cysteine and the closing phenylalanine or tryptophan. Fields, in order: V gene, D gene, CDR3 protein. The D gene is left open where the match is weak.

V gene: TRBV29-1; D gene: -; CDR3 protein: CTARQDNYGYTF
V gene: TRBV25-1; D gene: -; CDR3 protein: CASSGTGSNQPQHF
V gene: TRBV5-5; D gene: -; CDR3 protein: CASSLAGQSLGPLHF
V gene: TRBV15; D gene: TRBD1; CDR3 protein: CATSREGGQINSPLHF
V gene: TRBV7-9; D gene: TRBD1; CDR3 protein: CASSQSYRGWKETQYF
V gene: TRBV2; D gene: TRBD1; CDR3 protein: CASSRDSRGNTEAFF
V gene: TRBV30; D gene: TRBD1; CDR3 protein: CAWSPSGTGWLISGNTIYF
V gene: TRBV19; D gene: -; CDR3 protein: CASNPTGLNQPQHF
V gene: TRBV4-1; D gene: -; CDR3 protein: CASSQDSPLDYGYTF
V gene: TRBV5-6; D gene: -; CDR3 protein: CASSSGVVYEQFF
V gene: TRBV5-1; D gene: TRBD1; CDR3 protein: CASSPLGQDSYEQYF
V gene: TRBV2; D gene: TRBD1; CDR3 protein: CASRGQGGFF
V gene: TRBV9; D gene: -; CDR3 protein: CASSVGGAVTGELFF
V gene: TRBV27; D gene: -; CDR3 protein: CASSTRQGRAHNEQFF
V gene: TRBV9; D gene: TRBD1; CDR3 protein: CASSLGQGGETQYF
V gene: TRBV23-1; D gene: -; CDR3 protein: CASSHSGTPYEFF
V gene: TRBV28; D gene: -; CDR3 protein: CASSLASYEQYF
V gene: TRBV6-1; D gene: TRBD2; CDR3 protein: CASTPRGISYNEQFF
V gene: TRBV6-1; D gene: -; CDR3 protein: CASSDFYSTTNYGYTF
V gene: TRBV10-3; D gene: -; CDR3 protein: CAISGVGSPGYGYTF
V gene: TRBV6-5; D gene: TRBD1; CDR3 protein: CASSGQADNEQFF
V gene: TRBV27; D gene: -; CDR3 protein: CASSEGLGQPQHF